A single T cell receptor (beta chain) is shown here with its context. Many counts were recorded for this clone. Its antigen specificity is not known. For sequencing, equivalent amounts of genomic DNA were input from CVID and control samples. For every sample, a 60 bp segment covering the rearranged TCRbeta CDR3 region was amplified and then sequenced. The immunoSEQ assay, a bias-corrected multiplex PCR combined with high-throughput sequencing, was used for TCRbeta amplification. As for the authors' bioinformatics: Each unique nucleotide sequence was treated as a clone and annotated with V, D and J genes, copy number and frequency. Sequences were labeled productive if in frame, and non-productive if out of frame or containing stop codons. Clonality was calculated from Shannon's entropy as previously described. The predicted amino acid sequences of productive clones were used to derive the mean CDR3 Kyte-Doolittle hydropathy. Scaled V gene usage was hierarchically clustered using Manhattan distance and complete linkage with the R hclust function. Sharing of clones by CDR3 amino acid sequence was evaluated through resampling of 12 repertoires per group over 100 rounds. Repertoires were searched for approximately 70 published EBV-specific and a few hundred published CMV-specific TCRbeta sequences. After two CVID samples that produced fewer than 10,000 sequences were dropped from the analysis, around 40 CVID repertoires remained. Sourced from immuneACCESS, this table was stored by TCRdb with only in-frame sequences that have V and J called. A share of the clones is absent; for the studies checked, an unresolved V gene accounts for under half, and the remainder has no known explanation. V and J calls and clone size come straight from that table; D and trimming were deduced from the DNA. The data for this sample show 45,000 to 55,000 clones, each detected more than once. About 5% of the sample belongs to the ten largest clones.

This specimen comes from a study of T cell clonality in common variable immunodeficiency (dated by TCRdb to the mid-2010s). The paper as a whole reports these results and caveats: CVID TCRbeta sequences were reported to have fewer deletions and N-nucleotide insertions and to lack highly modified clones with 13 or more V deletions. Even though DNA input was equal, the average per sample came to about 74,000 unique sequences for controls compared with 25,000 to 35,000 for CVID samples. Correlations of repertoire features with clinical complications were constrained by heterogeneity among patients within the CVID cohort. TCRbeta clonality was higher in CVID subjects than in healthy controls (t-test p = 0.018), and the increase was most characteristic of about a third of subjects. Healthy controls shared more TCRbeta clones with each other than CVID subjects shared among themselves (p < 0.0001). According to the authors, figuring out what caused the increased clonality in CVID would require sequencing the repertoires of T cell subpopulations.

Both CVID patients and healthy controls were predominantly of Caucasian heritage. Heparinized peripheral whole blood samples of about 5 to 8.5 ml were collected from each donor. Genomic DNA from adults with common variable immune deficiency (CVID) and from healthy adult controls was the source for sequencing TCRbeta CDR3 repertoires. The control group comprised some 22 healthy adult volunteers, about twelve female and 10 male, aged roughly 23 to 70 years with a mean age of approximately 30. To isolate peripheral blood mononuclear cells, diluted blood was subjected to density centrifugation over Hypaque 1077 or Ficoll-Paque. Genomic DNA was obtained from unsorted mononuclear cells through either Qiagen column purification or a centrifugation-based method. The origin of this receptor is a person aged 18-70 years in good health. The sample consisted of peripheral blood mononuclear cells.

CDR3 bases read: TGTGCCAGCAGCCTGGGACTTCCAGATGAG. Its coded protein is CASSLGLPDE. The entire CDR3 sequence reads CASSLGLPDEQFF. The rearrangement combines TRBV7-3 with TRBJ2-1; TRBD2 is possibly the D segment (6 matching bases). The CDR3 extends 3 residues past the end of the read, so its final part is completed from the germline J gene. CDR1 and CDR2 are read off the germline V gene as SGHTA and FQGTGA. Inclusive of the bounding cysteine and phenylalanine, the CDR3 is 13 residues long. The CDR3 was read in part: 30 bases, with the frame set at base 1. Trimming costs V 5 bases and J 8 bases, and their ends lie 13 bases apart.